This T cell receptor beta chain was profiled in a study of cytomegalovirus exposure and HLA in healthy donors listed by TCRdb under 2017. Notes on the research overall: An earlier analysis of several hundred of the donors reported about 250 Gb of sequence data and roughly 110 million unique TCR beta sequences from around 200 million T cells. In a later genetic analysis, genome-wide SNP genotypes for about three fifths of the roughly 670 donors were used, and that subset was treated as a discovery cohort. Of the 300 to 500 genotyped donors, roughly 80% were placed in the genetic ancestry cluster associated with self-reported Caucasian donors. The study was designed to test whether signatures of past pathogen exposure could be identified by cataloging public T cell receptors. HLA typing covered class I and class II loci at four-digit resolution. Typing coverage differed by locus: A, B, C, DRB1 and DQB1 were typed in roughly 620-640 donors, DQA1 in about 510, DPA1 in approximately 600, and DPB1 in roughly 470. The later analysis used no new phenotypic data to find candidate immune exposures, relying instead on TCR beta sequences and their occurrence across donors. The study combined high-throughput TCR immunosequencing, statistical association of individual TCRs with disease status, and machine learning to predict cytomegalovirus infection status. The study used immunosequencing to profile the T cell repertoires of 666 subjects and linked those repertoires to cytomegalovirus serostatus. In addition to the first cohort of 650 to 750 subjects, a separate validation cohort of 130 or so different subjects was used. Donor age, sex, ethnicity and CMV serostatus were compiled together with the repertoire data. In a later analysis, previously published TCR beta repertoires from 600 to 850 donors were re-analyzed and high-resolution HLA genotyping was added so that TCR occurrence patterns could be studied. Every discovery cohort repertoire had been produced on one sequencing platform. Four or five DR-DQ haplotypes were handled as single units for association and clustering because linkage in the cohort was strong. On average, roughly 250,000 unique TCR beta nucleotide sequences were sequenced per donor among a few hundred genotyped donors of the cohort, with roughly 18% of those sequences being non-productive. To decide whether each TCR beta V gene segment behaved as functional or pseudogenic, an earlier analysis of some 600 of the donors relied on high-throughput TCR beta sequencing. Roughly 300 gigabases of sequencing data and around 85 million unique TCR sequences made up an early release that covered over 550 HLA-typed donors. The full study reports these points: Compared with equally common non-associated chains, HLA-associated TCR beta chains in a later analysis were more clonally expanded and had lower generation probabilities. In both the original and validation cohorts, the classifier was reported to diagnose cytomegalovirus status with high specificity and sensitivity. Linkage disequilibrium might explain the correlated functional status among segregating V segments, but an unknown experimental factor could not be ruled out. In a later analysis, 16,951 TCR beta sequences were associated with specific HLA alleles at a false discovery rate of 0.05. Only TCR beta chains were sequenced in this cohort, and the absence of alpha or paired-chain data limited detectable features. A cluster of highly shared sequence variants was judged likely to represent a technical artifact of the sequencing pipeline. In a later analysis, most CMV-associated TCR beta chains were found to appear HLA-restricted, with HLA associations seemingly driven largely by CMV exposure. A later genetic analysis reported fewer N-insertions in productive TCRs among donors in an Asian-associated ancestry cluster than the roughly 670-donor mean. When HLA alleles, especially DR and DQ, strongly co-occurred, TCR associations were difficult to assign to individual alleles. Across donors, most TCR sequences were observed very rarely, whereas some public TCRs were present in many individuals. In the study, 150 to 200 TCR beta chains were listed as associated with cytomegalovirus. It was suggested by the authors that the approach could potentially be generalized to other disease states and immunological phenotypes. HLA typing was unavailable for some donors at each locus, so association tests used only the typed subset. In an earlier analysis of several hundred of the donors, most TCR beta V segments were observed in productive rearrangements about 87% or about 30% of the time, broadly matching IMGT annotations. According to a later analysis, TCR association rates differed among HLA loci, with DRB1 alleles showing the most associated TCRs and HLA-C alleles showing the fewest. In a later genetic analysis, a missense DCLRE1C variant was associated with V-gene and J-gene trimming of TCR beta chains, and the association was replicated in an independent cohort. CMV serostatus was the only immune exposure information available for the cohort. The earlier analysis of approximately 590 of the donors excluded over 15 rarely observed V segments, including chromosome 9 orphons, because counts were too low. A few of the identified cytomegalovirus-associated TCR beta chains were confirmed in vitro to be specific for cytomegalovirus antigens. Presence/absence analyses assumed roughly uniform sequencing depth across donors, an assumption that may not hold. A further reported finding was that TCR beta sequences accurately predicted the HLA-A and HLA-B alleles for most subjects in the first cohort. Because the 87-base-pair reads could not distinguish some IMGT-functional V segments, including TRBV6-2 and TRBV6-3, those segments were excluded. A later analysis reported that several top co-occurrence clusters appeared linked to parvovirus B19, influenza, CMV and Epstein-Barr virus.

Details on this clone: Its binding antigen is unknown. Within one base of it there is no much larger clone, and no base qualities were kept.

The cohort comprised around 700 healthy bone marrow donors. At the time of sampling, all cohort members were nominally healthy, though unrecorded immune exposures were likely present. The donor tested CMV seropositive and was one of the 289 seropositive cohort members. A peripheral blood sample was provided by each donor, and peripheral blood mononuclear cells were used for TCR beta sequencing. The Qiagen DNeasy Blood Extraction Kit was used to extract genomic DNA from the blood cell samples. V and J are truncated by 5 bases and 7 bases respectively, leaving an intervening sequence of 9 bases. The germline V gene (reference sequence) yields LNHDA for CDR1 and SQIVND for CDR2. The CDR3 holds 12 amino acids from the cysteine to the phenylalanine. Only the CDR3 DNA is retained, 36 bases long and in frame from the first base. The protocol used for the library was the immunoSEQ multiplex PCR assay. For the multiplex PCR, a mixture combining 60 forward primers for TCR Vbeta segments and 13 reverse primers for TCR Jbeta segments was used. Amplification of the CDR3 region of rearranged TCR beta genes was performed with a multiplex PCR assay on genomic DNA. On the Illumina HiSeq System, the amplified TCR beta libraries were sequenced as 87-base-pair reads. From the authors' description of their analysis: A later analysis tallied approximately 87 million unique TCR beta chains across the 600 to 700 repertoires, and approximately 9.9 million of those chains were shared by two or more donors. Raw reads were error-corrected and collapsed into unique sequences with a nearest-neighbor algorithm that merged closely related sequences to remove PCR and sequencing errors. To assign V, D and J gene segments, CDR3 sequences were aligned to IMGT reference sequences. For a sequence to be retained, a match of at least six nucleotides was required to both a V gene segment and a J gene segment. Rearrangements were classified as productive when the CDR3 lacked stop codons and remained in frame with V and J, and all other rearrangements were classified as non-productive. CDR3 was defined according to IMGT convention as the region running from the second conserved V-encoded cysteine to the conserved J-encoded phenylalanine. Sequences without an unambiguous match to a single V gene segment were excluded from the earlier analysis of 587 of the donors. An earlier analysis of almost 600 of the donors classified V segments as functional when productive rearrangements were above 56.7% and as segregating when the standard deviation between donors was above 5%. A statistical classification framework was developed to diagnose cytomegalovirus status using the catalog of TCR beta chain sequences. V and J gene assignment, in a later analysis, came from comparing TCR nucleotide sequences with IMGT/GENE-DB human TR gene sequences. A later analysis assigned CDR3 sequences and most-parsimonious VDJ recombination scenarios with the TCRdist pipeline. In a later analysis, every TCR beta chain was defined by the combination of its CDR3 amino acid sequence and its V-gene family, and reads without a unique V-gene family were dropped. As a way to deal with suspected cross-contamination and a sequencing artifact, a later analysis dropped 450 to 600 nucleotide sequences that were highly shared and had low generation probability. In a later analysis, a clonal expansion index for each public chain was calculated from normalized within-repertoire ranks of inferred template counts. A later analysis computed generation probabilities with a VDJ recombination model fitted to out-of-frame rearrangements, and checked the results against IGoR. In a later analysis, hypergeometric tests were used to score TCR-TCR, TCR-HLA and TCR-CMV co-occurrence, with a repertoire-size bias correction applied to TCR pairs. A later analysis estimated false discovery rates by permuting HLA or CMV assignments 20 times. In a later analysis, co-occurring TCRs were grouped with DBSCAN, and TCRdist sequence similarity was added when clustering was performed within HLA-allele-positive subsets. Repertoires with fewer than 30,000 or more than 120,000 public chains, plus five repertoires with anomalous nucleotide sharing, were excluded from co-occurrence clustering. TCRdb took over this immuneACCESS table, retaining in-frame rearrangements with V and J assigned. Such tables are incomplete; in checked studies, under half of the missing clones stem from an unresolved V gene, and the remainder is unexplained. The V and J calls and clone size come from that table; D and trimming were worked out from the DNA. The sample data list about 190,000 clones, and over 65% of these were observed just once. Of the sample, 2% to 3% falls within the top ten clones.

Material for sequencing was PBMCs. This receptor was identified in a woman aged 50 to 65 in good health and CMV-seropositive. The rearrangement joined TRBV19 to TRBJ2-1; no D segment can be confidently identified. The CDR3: CASSSSLNEQFF. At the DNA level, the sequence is TGTGCCAGTAGTTCCTCGTTGAATGAGCAGTTCTTC.